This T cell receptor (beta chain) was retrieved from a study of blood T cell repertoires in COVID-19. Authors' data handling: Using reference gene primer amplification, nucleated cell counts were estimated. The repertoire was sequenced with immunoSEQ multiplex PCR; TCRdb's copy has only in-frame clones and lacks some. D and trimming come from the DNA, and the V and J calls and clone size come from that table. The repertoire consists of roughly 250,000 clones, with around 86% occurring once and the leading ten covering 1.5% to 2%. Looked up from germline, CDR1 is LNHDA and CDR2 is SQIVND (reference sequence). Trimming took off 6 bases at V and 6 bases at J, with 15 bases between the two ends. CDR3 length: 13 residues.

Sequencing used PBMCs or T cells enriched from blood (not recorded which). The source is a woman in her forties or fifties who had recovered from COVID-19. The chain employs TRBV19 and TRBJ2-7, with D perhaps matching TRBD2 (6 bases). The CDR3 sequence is CASRGRTGIEQYF. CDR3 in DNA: TGTGCCAGTAGGGGGAGGACCGGTATCGAGCAGTACTTC.